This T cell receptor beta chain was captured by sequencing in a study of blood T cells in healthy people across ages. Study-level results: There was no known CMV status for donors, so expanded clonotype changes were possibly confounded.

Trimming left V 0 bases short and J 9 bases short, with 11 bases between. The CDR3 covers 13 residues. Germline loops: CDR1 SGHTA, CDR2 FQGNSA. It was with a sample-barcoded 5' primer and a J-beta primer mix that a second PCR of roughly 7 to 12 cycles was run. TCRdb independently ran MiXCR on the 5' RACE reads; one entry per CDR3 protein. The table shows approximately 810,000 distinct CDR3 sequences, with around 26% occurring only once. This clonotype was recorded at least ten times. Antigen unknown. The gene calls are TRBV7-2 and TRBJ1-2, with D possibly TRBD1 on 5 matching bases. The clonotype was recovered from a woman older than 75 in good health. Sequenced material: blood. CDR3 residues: CASSLAAGDRYTF. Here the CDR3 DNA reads TGTGCCAGCAGCTTAGCCGCCGGGGACCGCTACACCTTC.